The 27 T cell receptor beta chains presented below share a single source sample, sequenced in a study of shared T cell receptors in the human thymus. TCRdb's table, derived via immunoSEQ multiplex PCR, lists solely in-frame clones and lacks some. The table has about 380,000 clones, roughly 94% seen once. Sequencing was performed on thymocytes. The origin of the receptors is a human donor.

CDR3 bases: TGCGCCAGCAGCCGGGACAGGGGGTTGAACACTGAAGCTTTCTTT. This gives the protein CASSRDRGLNTEAFF. The rearrangement joins TRBV4-3 to TRBJ1-1; 11 nucleotides align to TRBD1. V dropped 4 bases and J dropped 0; count of bases not matched to a gene: 1. Germline CDR1 and CDR2: LGHNA and YSLEER. This CDR3 comprises 15 residues.

This chain links TRBV7-8 with TRBJ2-3; 8 bases are shared with TRBD2. Germline loops: CDR1 SGHVS, CDR2 FQNEAQ. The ends lost 5 bases at V and 2 bases at J; junction bases unmatched: 9. This CDR3 comprises 16 residues. The CDR3, as DNA: TGTGCCAGCAGCCCATTCGTAGCGGGATTCACAGATACGCAGTATTTT. Translation gives CASSPFVAGFTDTQYF.

V usage is TRBV18 and J usage is TRBJ2-3; 9 nucleotides line up with TRBD2. CDR1 and CDR2 from the germline V gene are KGHSH and LQKENI. After removal of 1 base from V and 0 bases from J, the junction contained 8 bases not matched to a gene. The CDR3 totals 18 residues. The CDR3 loop reads CASSPQRTSVTSTDTQYF. Here the CDR3 DNA reads TGTGCCAGCTCACCACAACGGACTAGCGTTACGAGCACAGATACGCAGTATTTT.

V and J are TRBV28 and TRBJ1-5, with D maybe TRBD1 (6 bases). This CDR3 has 18 residues. Germline V gives CDR1 MDHEN, CDR2 SYDVKM. V was cut by 1 base and J by 2 bases, with 18 bases left in between. The CDR3 reads CASSLLARGVGCNQPQHF. In DNA form, the CDR3 reads TGTGCCAGCAGTTTATTAGCCAGGGGCGTCGGGTGCAATCAGCCCCAGCATTTT.

CDR3 loop: CASSPGTGPFSGANVLTF. The CDR3 DNA reads as TGTGCCAGCAGCCCCGGGACAGGGCCCTTCTCTGGGGCCAACGTCCTGACTTTC. The genes are TRBV7-2 and TRBJ2-6, with TRBD1 matching over 9 bases. Germline V CDR1 and CDR2: SGHTA, FQGNSA. V trimming: 5 bases; J trimming: 0 bases; junction bases outside the gene matches: 8. The CDR3 extends over 18 amino acids.

A single count supports this clone. This CDR3 is CASSPGTSGPGETQYF. CDR3 DNA sequence: TGCGCCAGCAGCCCCGGGACTAGCGGGCCGGGGGAGACCCAGTACTTC. J is TRBJ2-5 and V is TRBV10-2; the match to TRBD2 covers 12 bases. The V gene's germline CDR1 is WSHSY and CDR2 SAAADI. V shed 6 bases and J 5 bases; nucleotides not matched to a gene: 10. CDR3 length equals 16 residues.

The V call is TRBV29-1, the J call TRBJ2-2; D possibly corresponds to TRBD1 (6 bases). Trimming removed 6 bases at V and 2 bases at J, with 16 bases between. From germline, CDR1 is SQVTM and CDR2 ANQGSEA. The CDR3 loop spans 15 amino acids. CDR3 nucleotide sequence: TGCAGCGTGGGGGCAACAGGGTATAACACCGGGGAGCTGTTTTTT. Protein product: CSVGATGYNTGELFF.

V is TRBV5-6 and J is TRBJ2-4; D gene ambiguous. Germline V gives CDR1 SGHDT, CDR2 YYEEEE. This CDR3 region has 15 residues. The V end was cut by 0 bases, the J end by 3 bases, with 10 bases between. CDR3 residues: CASSLAERSKNIQYF. The DNA for the CDR3 is TGTGCCAGCAGCTTGGCAGAGAGGAGCAAAAACATTCAGTACTTC.

This chain links TRBV5-5 with TRBJ2-1; TRBD2 agrees at 9 bases. V shed 4 bases and J 8 bases; nucleotides not matched to a gene: 10. CDR1 is SGHKS and CDR2 is YYEKEE in the germline V gene (reference sequence). The CDR3 extends over 15 amino acids. This CDR3 is CASSLGGGRADEQFF. Here the CDR3 DNA reads TGTGCCAGCAGCCTTGGGGGCGGGAGGGCCGATGAGCAGTTCTTC.

This clone was observed a single time. V gene TRBV28 combines with J gene TRBJ2-7; D unresolved. V was cut by 6 bases and J by 5 bases, with 14 bases left in between. Germline CDR1 reads MDHEN; CDR2 reads SYDVKM. The CDR3 totals 13 residues. DNA for the CDR3: TGTGCCAGCAGCTCCGATTCTACCAACGAGCAGTACTTC. Translation: CASSSDSTNEQYF.

This rearrangement joins TRBV28 to TRBJ1-1; the D gene is possibly TRBD1 (5 bases). CDR1 is MDHEN and CDR2 is SYDVKM in the germline V gene. The CDR3 extends over 15 amino acids. The ends were cut back, 8 bases at V and 7 bases at J, with 23 bases in the middle. CDR3 in amino acids: CASRGPKQARGEAFF. CDR3 in DNA: TGTGCCAGCCGGGGCCCAAAACAGGCCCGGGGTGAAGCTTTCTTT.

The chain links TRBV19 to TRBJ2-1, with 10 bases fitting TRBD2. The CDR3 runs to 14 residues. From germline, CDR1 is LNHDA and CDR2 SQIVND (reference sequence). J lost 15 bases, V lost 3 bases, and 11 bases had no gene match. The CDR3 coding sequence is TGTGCCAGTAGTATCGGCCTAGCGGGAGACCCGCGGTTCTTC. Translation gives CASSIGLAGDPRFF.

The V gene is TRBV15, the J gene TRBJ2-3; D is unclear. CDR1 and CDR2 from the germline V gene are LNHNV and YYDKDF (reference sequence). V was cut by 0 bases and J by 3 bases, with 16 bases left in between. This CDR3 is built from 17 residues. The CDR3 is CATSRDSGPRLTDTQYF. CDR3 coding DNA: TGTGCCACCAGCAGAGACTCCGGGCCCCGATTAACAGATACGCAGTATTTT.

The rearrangement links TRBV6-1 to TRBJ2-5, with 9 bases matching TRBD1. V lost 2 bases and J lost 2; bases outside the gene matches: 3. Germline V gives CDR1 MNHNS, CDR2 SASEGT. The CDR3 totals 15 residues. Here the CDR3 DNA reads TGTGCCAGCAGTGAACTGACAGGGGGACAAGAGACCCAGTACTTC. It encodes CASSELTGGQETQYF.

This clone was detected only once. This chain connects TRBV14 to TRBJ2-3; 8 bases are a match to TRBD2. Germline CDR1 SGHDN, CDR2 FVKESK. The CDR3 runs 16 residues. The V gene end was trimmed by 1 base and the J gene end by 6 bases; junction bases not matched to a gene: 9. CDR3 in amino acids: CASSQGLSGISDTQYF. In nucleotides, the CDR3 is TGTGCCAGCAGCCAAGGTCTTAGCGGGATTTCCGATACGCAGTATTTT. Looking up the rest from reference TRBV14 and TRBJ2-3 gives the full variable domain: EAGVTQFPSHSVIEKGQTVTLRCDPISGHDNLYWYRRVMGKEIKFLLHFVKESKQDESGMPNNRFLAERTGGTYSTLKVQPAELEDSGVYFCASSQGLSGISDTQYFGPGTRLTVL.

This clone was observed a single time. The rearrangement uses TRBV4-1 and TRBJ1-5; D is unresolved. In germline, CDR1 is MGHRA, CDR2 YSYEKL. Between the trimmed V and J ends, which lost 0 bases and 5 bases, there was a span of 8 bases. The CDR3 contains 14 residues. This CDR3 reads CASSQDSGYQPQHF. The DNA of the CDR3 is TGCGCCAGCAGCCAAGATTCGGGTTATCAGCCCCAGCATTTT.

The chain joins TRBV7-7 to TRBJ1-4; D may be TRBD1 (6 bases). This CDR3 is built from 18 residues. The germline CDR1 and CDR2 sequences are SSHAT and FNYEAQ (reference sequence). V lost 1 base, J lost 4 bases, and 19 bases lay in between. The DNA for the CDR3 is TGTGCCAGCAGCTTAGGTCGTGGCGGGGACACTATTAATGAAAAACTGTTTTTT. Amino acids: CASSLGRGGDTINEKLFF. The whole variable domain, filled in from reference TRBV7-7 and TRBJ1-4, reads GAGVSQSPRYKVTKRGQDVTLRCDPISSHATLYWYQQALGQGPEFLTYFNYEAQPDKSGLPSDRFSAERPEGSISTLTIQRTEQRDSAMYRCASSLGRGGDTINEKLFFGSGTQLSVL.

J is TRBJ2-1 and V is TRBV28; TRBD1 matches at 9 bases. CDR1 is MDHEN, CDR2 SYDVKM, per germline. V dropped 4 bases and J dropped 5; count of bases not matched to a gene: 6. The CDR3 is 15 amino acids. CDR3 protein: CASSCRDREHNEQFF. The CDR3 nucleotides read TGTGCCAGCAGTTGCCGGGACAGGGAACACAATGAGCAGTTCTTC.

Only a few counts were recorded for this clone. V usage is TRBV10-3 and J usage is TRBJ1-2; D is unclear. V dropped 6 bases and J dropped 8 bases, with 7 bases sitting between them. Germline loops: CDR1 ENHRY, CDR2 SYGVKD. This CDR3 has 10 amino acids. The CDR3 coding sequence is TGTGCCATCAGGGCCGGCGGCTACACCTTC. Its protein product is CAIRAGGYTF.

The chain is built from TRBV29-1 and TRBJ1-2; 10 bases are shared with TRBD1. Germline V gene data show CDR1 as SQVTM and CDR2 as ANQGSEA. After removal of 6 bases from V and 8 bases from J, the junction contained 9 bases not matched to a gene. The CDR3 is 13 residues long. The CDR3 region is CSVVSGQGGGYTF. The CDR3 DNA follows: TGCAGCGTAGTCAGCGGACAGGGGGGCGGCTACACCTTC.

V gene TRBV28 combines with J gene TRBJ2-1; weak D call: TRBD2 (5 bases). There are 14 residues in the CDR3. V gave up 4 bases and J gave up 5 bases, with 12 bases separating them. Germline loops: CDR1 MDHEN, CDR2 SYDVKM. CDR3 loop: CASSSPGWDNEQFF. DNA of the CDR3: TGTGCCAGCAGTTCCCCGGGGTGGGACAATGAGCAGTTCTTC. Full variable domain (rest looked up from reference TRBV28 and TRBJ2-1): DVKVTQSSRYLVKRTGEKVFLECVQDMDHENMFWYRQDPGLGLRLIYFSYDVKMKEKGDIPEGYSVSREKKERFSLILESASTNQTSMYLCASSSPGWDNEQFFGPGTRLTVL.

This sequence joins TRBV29-1 and TRBJ2-7; weak D call: TRBD2 (5 bases). This CDR3 has 15 amino acids. V gave up 6 bases and J gave up 6 bases, with 24 bases separating them. Germline V gene lookup returns CDR1 SQVTM and CDR2 ANQGSEA. DNA of the CDR3: TGCAGCGTCCCGAGAGATCCGGGATCCTATGTCGAGCAGTACTTC. It encodes CSVPRDPGSYVEQYF.

This clone was observed once. The genes are TRBV4-2 and TRBJ1-1; D gene unclear. Trimming left V 0 bases short and J 2 bases short, with 19 bases between. CDR1 is LGHNA and CDR2 is YNFKEQ in the germline V gene. The CDR3 runs to 18 residues. For the CDR3, the DNA is TGTGCCAGCAGCCAAGAAAAAGGCAGAAGTGGGGAAAACACTGAAGCTTTCTTT. Amino acids: CASSQEKGRSGENTEAFF.

V is TRBV9 and J is TRBJ2-1; TRBD1 might be the D (5 bases). Germline assignment: CDR1 SGDLS and CDR2 YYNGEE. Trimming removed 0 bases from V and 6 bases from J, with 10 bases in between. This CDR3 region has 14 residues. CDR3 DNA: TGTGCCAGCAGCGTAGAGGGGCCGGCCAATGAGCAGTTCTTC. This codes for CASSVEGPANEQFF.

The V gene is TRBV27, the J gene TRBJ2-1, with 8 bases that match TRBD1. J was trimmed by 4 bases and V by 6 bases; bases with no gene match: 8. CDR1 and CDR2 (germline): MNHEY, SMNVEV (reference sequence). The CDR3 extends over 15 amino acids. The CDR3 protein is CASSQTGDPYNEQFF. The CDR3 DNA follows: TGTGCCAGCAGCCAGACAGGGGACCCTTACAATGAGCAGTTCTTC.

The chain couples TRBV7-9 to TRBJ2-3, with TRBD2 matching 13 bases. The CDR3 totals 18 residues. The V gene end was trimmed by 2 bases and the J gene end by 4 bases; junction bases not matched to a gene: 9. From germline, CDR1 is SEHNR and CDR2 FQNEAQ (reference sequence). CDR3 region: CASSLWRLAGGVADTQYF. As DNA, the CDR3 is TGTGCCAGCAGCTTATGGAGACTAGCGGGAGGAGTGGCAGATACGCAGTATTTT.

The count of this clone is one. CDR3 coding DNA: TGCAGTGCTTCGGGACCTCAGTACTTC. This codes for CSASGPQYF. J is TRBJ2-7 and V is TRBV20-1; the D gene could be TRBD1 or TRBD2 (5 bases each). This CDR3 contains 9 residues. V lost 5 bases to trimming and J lost 10 bases, with 9 bases between them. The germline CDR1 and CDR2 sequences are DFQATT and SNEGSKA (reference sequence).